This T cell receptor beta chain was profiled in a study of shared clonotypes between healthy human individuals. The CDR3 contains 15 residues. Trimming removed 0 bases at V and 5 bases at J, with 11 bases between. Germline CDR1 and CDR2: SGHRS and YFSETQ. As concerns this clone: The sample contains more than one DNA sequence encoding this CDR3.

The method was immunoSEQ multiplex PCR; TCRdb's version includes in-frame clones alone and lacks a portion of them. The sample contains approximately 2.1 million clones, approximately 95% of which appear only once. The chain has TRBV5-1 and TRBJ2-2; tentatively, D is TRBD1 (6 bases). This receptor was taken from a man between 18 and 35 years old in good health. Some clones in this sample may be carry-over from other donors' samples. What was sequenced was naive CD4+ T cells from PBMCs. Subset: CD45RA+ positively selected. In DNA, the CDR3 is TGCGCCAGCAGCTTGGTACAGGGTTTGACCGGGGAGCTGTTTTTT. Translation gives CASSLVQGLTGELFF.